Presented here are 14 T cell receptor beta chains from one specimen sequenced in a study of Ad26.COV2.S vaccination and SARS-CoV-2 variants. TCRdb keeps only in-frame clones here, not all; method: immunoSEQ multiplex PCR. The sample contains nearly 400,000 clones, 89% of which appear only once. Regarding treatment: 19 received Ad26.COV2.S at low or high dose, single or two shots; several received placebo; per-sample allocation not given. Following the first vaccine or placebo injection, samples were taken on day 63. The sequencing used peripheral blood, collected in a trial of Ad26.COV2.S vaccine versus placebo. The receptors derive from a person aged 18-65 years who received the Ad26.COV2.S COVID-19 vaccine or a placebo.

This chain links TRBV6-2 or TRBV6-3 with TRBJ2-1; D is unresolved. The CDR3 sequence is 14 residues long. Trimming left V 5 bases short and J 6 bases short, with 14 bases between. In germline, CDR1 is MNHEY, CDR2 SVGEGT. Here the CDR3 reads CASSRGWSGNEQFF. CDR3 bases: TGTGCCAGCAGTCGCGGATGGAGTGGCAATGAGCAGTTCTTC.

The chain combines TRBV30 with TRBJ1-3; D remains ambiguous. Trimming stripped 4 bases from V and 5 bases from J, with 12 bases between. CDR1 and CDR2 from the germline V gene are GTSNPN and SVGIG (reference sequence). The CDR3 spans 13 residues. The CDR3 region is CAWNLFPRNTIYF. In nucleotides, the CDR3 is TGTGCCTGGAACCTCTTCCCCAGAAACACCATATATTTT. The full variable domain, with the rest looked up from reference TRBV30 and TRBJ1-3, is SQTIHQWPATLVQPVGSPLSLECTVEGTSNPNLYWYRQAAGRGLQLLFYSVGIGQISSEVPQNLSASRPQDRQFILSSKKLLLSDSGFYLCAWNLFPRNTIYFGEGSWLTVV.

The rearrangement links TRBV9 to TRBJ2-7; 7 positions match TRBD1. Looked up from germline, CDR1 is SGDLS and CDR2 is YYNGEE. Losses at the gene ends were 3 bases for V and 3 bases for J; bases not matched to a gene: 9. CDR3 length: 15 residues. This CDR3 reads CASSATDRVSYEQYF. DNA for the CDR3: TGTGCCAGCAGCGCCACCGACAGGGTTAGCTACGAGCAGTACTTC.

The gene calls are TRBV28 and TRBJ2-6; no clear D. V was cut by 2 bases and J by 0 bases, with 11 bases left in between. Germline V gives CDR1 MDHEN, CDR2 SYDVKM. This CDR3 contains 17 residues. CDR3 sequence: CASSLGVRRSGANVLTF. The DNA for the CDR3 is TGTGCCAGCAGTTTAGGTGTCCGGCGCTCTGGGGCCAACGTCCTGACTTTC.

The chain employs TRBV2 and TRBJ2-7; D not certain. V was trimmed by 6 bases and J by 2 bases, leaving 8 bases between them. The CDR3 has 12 residues. Germline CDR1 reads SNHLY; CDR2 reads FYNNEI. The CDR3 region is CASSDWTYEQYF. The CDR3 DNA reads as TGTGCCAGCAGCGATTGGACCTACGAGCAGTACTTC.

The chain joins TRBV2 to TRBJ2-7, with D tentatively TRBD2 (6 bases). Germline values: CDR1 SNHLY, CDR2 FYNNEI. The CDR3 consists of 13 residues. The V and J ends lost 6 bases and 2 bases respectively, with 11 bases between them. The CDR3 spells CASRWEVAYEQYF. The CDR3 DNA follows: TGTGCCAGCAGGTGGGAGGTCGCCTACGAGCAGTACTTC.

The chain recombines TRBV28 with TRBJ1-4; unclear D gene. Germline values: CDR1 MDHEN, CDR2 SYDVKM. CDR3 length: 15 amino acids. Trimming removed 5 bases at V and 8 bases at J, with 18 bases between. The CDR3 coding sequence is TGTGCCAGCAGTGCCCTCACTGGGTCGGGGGAAAAACTGTTTTTT. It codes for CASSALTGSGEKLFF.

This clone was seen just once. V gene TRBV28 combines with J gene TRBJ2-1, with 10 positions matching TRBD2. Germline V gene data show CDR1 as MDHEN and CDR2 as SYDVKM. With 2 bases clipped from V and 7 bases from J, the junction kept 8 bases outside the gene matches. The CDR3 contains 16 residues. CDR3 bases: TGTGCCAGCAGTTTACCACCTAGCGGGAGAGGTAATGAGCAGTTCTTC. Protein product: CASSLPPSGRGNEQFF. Together with reference TRBV28 and TRBJ2-1, the CDR3 gives the full variable domain: DVKVTQSSRYLVKRTGEKVFLECVQDMDHENMFWYRQDPGLGLRLIYFSYDVKMKEKGDIPEGYSVSREKKERFSLILESASTNQTSMYLCASSLPPSGRGNEQFFGPGTRLTVL.

The chain has TRBV6-5 and TRBJ2-5; D uncertain. The CDR3 loop spans 13 amino acids. The V gene's germline CDR1 is MNHEY and CDR2 SVGAGI. V was cut by 6 bases and J by 5 bases, with 13 bases left in between. The DNA for the CDR3 is TGTGCCAGCAGCGCTAAGCTACGGGAGACCCAGTACTTC. Its translation is CASSAKLRETQYF.

The rearrangement uses TRBV19 and TRBJ1-4; D is perhaps TRBD1 (5 bases). The CDR3 runs 15 residues. V was shortened by 4 bases and J by 10 bases, with 19 bases between the two germline ends. The germline V gene encodes CDR1 LNHDA and CDR2 SQIVND (reference sequence). The CDR3 sequence is CASSTADSGRGKLFF. In DNA form, the CDR3 reads TGTGCCAGTAGTACAGCTGACAGTGGACGCGGAAAACTGTTTTTT. Filled out from reference TRBV19 and TRBJ1-4, the complete variable domain reads DGGITQSPKYLFRKEGQNVTLSCEQNLNHDAMYWYRQDPGQGLRLIYYSQIVNDFQKGDIAEGYSVSREKKESFPLTVTSAQKNPTAFYLCASSTADSGRGKLFFGSGTQLSVL.

V and J are TRBV24-1 and TRBJ2-5; 8 nucleotides match TRBD1. The CDR3 consists of 16 residues. Germline loops: CDR1 KGHDR, CDR2 SFDVKD. Trimming at V came to 4 bases and at J to 2 bases, leaving 8 bases not matched to a gene. Here the CDR3 DNA reads TGTGCCACCAGTGACCCAGGACAGGGCGGGCAAGAGACCCAGTACTTC. Encoded protein: CATSDPGQGGQETQYF.

This chain links TRBV2 with TRBJ2-7; possible D gene TRBD2, 5 bases. Germline lookup yields CDR1 SNHLY and CDR2 FYNNEI. The germline V and J ends were trimmed by 3 bases and 0 bases, with 9 bases remaining between them. The length of the CDR3 is 14 residues. CDR3 nucleotide sequence: TGTGCCAGCAGTGAGGAGGTACTCTCCTACGAGCAGTACTTC. It codes for CASSEEVLSYEQYF. The variable domain in full, with the rest retrieved from reference TRBV2 and TRBJ2-7, is EPEVTQTPSHQVTQMGQEVILRCVPISNHLYFYWYRQILGQKVEFLVSFYNNEISEKSEIFDDQFSVERPDGSNFTLKIRSTKLEDSAMYFCASSEEVLSYEQYFGPGTRLTVT.

The chain links TRBV28 to TRBJ2-7; 10 bases are shared with TRBD1. CDR1 MDHEN and CDR2 SYDVKM come from the germline V gene. The CDR3 runs 15 residues. J lost 5 bases, V lost 6 bases, and 10 bases had no gene match. The CDR3 sequence: CASSTWTGGRNEQYF. Written as DNA, the CDR3 is TGTGCCAGCAGCACTTGGACAGGGGGAAGGAACGAGCAGTACTTC.

This clone was recorded a few times. V gene TRBV21-1 combines with J gene TRBJ1-5; TRBD1 is taken as the D call from the table, unchecked against the DNA. TRBV21-1 is a recognized pseudogene. The CDR3 totals 16 residues. CDR3: CASSKGLRYRARPGHF. In nucleotides, the CDR3 is TGTGCCAGCAGCAAAGGATTGAGGTACAGGGCCCGACCGGGGCATTTT.